This T cell receptor (beta chain) was documented in a study of post-analysis software for immune sequencing data. Germline values: CDR1 SGHDT, CDR2 YYEEEE. Trimming cost V 3 bases and J 3 bases; bases outside gene matches: 7. CDR3 length: 16 residues. Tagging with unique molecular identifiers was a feature of the TCR beta cDNA libraries. Around 450,000 cDNA molecules were recovered from an input of roughly 0.85 to 10 million T cells. TCRdb reanalysed the PCR reads using MiXCR and keeps one entry per CDR3 protein. The sample shows roughly 800,000 distinct CDR3 sequences, more than 45% of them seen only once. Study-wide findings and caveats: Comparison with controls showed significantly lower normalized Chao1 diversity in multiple sclerosis patients. When patients were compared with controls, a handful of TRBV segments were more frequent, TRBV5-6, TRBV5-1 and TRBV20-1 among them.

Regarding this clonotype: Its specificity is unknown.

The source is a girl aged 5 to 17 with multiple sclerosis. The genes are TRBV5-6 and TRBJ1-4; 8 positions agree with TRBD1. The sequenced material came from blood. In nucleotides, the CDR3 is TGTGCCAGCAGCTCCGGACAGGGCGACTCTAATGAAAAACTGTTTTTT. Amino acid sequence: CASSSGQGDSNEKLFF.